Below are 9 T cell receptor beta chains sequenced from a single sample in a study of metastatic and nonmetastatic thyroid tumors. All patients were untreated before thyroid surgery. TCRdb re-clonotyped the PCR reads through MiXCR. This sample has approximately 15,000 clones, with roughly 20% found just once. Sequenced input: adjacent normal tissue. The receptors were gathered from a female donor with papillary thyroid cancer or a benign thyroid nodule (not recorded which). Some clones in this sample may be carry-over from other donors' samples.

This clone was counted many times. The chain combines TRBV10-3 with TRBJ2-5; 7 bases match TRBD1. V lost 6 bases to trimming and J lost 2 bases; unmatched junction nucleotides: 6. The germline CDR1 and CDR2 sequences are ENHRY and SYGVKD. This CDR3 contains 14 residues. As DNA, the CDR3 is TGTGCCATCAGGAGGACAGGCGATCAAGAGACCCAGTACTTC. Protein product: CAIRRTGDQETQYF.

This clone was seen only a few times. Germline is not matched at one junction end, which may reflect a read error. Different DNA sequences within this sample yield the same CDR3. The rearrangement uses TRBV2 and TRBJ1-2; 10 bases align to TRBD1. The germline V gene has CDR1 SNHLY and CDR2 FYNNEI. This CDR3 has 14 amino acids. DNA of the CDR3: TGCGCCAGCAGTGAGCGGGACAGGGGTGGAGGCTACACATTC. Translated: CASSERDRGGGYTF.

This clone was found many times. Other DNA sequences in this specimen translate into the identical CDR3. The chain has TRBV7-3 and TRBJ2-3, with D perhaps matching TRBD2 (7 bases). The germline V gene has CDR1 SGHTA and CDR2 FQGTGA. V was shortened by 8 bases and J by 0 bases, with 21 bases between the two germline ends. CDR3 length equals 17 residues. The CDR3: CASSLKGGQGSTDTQYF. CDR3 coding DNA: TGTGCCAGCTCCCTAAAGGGGGGGCAGGGGAGCACAGATACGCAGTATTTT.

The CDR3 is CASSERWLAGEVYEQYF. In DNA, the CDR3 is TGTGCCAGCAGTGAACGGTGGCTAGCGGGAGAAGTGTACGAGCAGTACTTC. The genes are TRBV6-1 and TRBJ2-7; TRBD2 matches at 10 bases. The CDR3 sequence is 17 residues long. Germline values: CDR1 MNHNS, CDR2 SASEGT. Trimming cost V 2 bases and J 4 bases; bases outside gene matches: 11.

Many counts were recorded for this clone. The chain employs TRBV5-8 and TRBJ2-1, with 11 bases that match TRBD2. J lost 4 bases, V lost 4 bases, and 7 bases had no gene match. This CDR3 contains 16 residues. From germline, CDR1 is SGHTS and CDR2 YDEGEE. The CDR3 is CASSDRTSGSYNEQFF. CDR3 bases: TGTGCCAGCAGCGACCGGACTAGCGGGTCTTACAATGAGCAGTTCTTC.

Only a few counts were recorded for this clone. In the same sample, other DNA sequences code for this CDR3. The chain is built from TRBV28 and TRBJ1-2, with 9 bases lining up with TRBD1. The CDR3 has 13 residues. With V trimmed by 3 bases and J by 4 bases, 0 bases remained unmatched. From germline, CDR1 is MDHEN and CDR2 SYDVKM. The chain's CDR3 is CASSLGQGYGYTF. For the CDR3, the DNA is TGTGCCAGCAGTTTGGGACAGGGCTATGGCTACACCTTC.

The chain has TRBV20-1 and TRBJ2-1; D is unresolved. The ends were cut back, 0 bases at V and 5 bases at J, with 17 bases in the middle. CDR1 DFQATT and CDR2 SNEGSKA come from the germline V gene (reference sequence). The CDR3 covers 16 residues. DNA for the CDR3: TGCAGTGCTAGAGATATCCAGGTAGGCCCTAACAATGAGCAGTTCTTC. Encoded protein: CSARDIQVGPNNEQFF.

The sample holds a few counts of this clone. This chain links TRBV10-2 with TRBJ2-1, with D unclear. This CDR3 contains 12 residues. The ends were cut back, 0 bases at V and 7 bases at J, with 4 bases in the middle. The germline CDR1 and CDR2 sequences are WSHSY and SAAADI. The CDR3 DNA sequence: TGCGCCAGCAGTGAGTCCTTGAATGAGCAGTTCTTC. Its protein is CASSESLNEQFF.

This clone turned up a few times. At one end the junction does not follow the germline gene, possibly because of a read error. CDR3 nucleotide sequence: TGCAGTGCCAGAGACTTAAGTGGGTACACAGGGGAGATGTTTTTT. It specifies CSARDLSGYTGEMFF. J is TRBJ2-2 and V is TRBV20-1; 7 bases map to TRBD1. CDR1 is DFQATT and CDR2 is SNEGSKA in the germline V gene (reference sequence). This CDR3 has 15 residues.